Listed here are 28 T cell receptor beta chains from one sample, sequenced in a study of persistence of HIV-infected CD4 T cells. The antigens for these receptors are not known. Cells were stimulated with overlapping HIV-1 Gag 15-mer peptides. Memory cells lacking CD40L and CD69 with high CD45RO were sorted. Sequencing used immunoSEQ version 4 in survey mode. TCRdb's copy holds only in-frame clones and misses some; the assay was immunoSEQ multiplex PCR. The data hold just under 65,000 clones, with 65% to 75% observed a single time. The material sequenced was CD4+ T cells sorted from PBMCs after 18-hour stimulation, taken from a patient who received antiretroviral therapy. Receptors originate from an adult man with HIV who was CMV-seropositive.

V is TRBV9 and J is TRBJ1-1; 10 nucleotides line up with TRBD1. V trimming: 3 bases; J trimming: 11 bases; junction bases outside the gene matches: 10. The CDR3 is 14 amino acids. CDR1 and CDR2 from the germline V gene are SGDLS and YYNGEE. CDR3 region: CASSALRQGASAFF. As DNA, the CDR3 is TGTGCCAGCAGCGCTCTCAGACAGGGGGCTTCGGCTTTCTTT.

The V call is TRBV3-1 (or the pseudogene TRBV3-2), the J call TRBJ1-2, with 8 bases matching TRBD1. This CDR3 spans 15 amino acids. Germline assignment: CDR1 LGHDT and CDR2 YNNKEL (reference sequence). V lost 4 bases to trimming and J lost 3 bases; unmatched junction nucleotides: 7. CDR3 sequence (DNA): TGTGCCAGCAGCCCGCGGACAGGGAAGCACTATGGCTACACCTTC. Protein: CASSPRTGKHYGYTF.

The chain has TRBV7-9 and TRBJ1-5; TRBD1 aligns across 8 bases. The CDR3 length is 15 residues. The junction had 3 bases not matched to a gene; V was cut back by 1 base and J by 4 bases. Looked up from germline, CDR1 is SEHNR and CDR2 is FQNEAQ (reference sequence). This CDR3 reads CASSLGTGPNQPQHF. CDR3 coding DNA: TGTGCCAGCAGCTTAGGGACAGGGCCGAATCAGCCCCAGCATTTT. Using reference TRBV7-9 and TRBJ1-5 for the parts outside the CDR3, the full variable domain is DTGVSQNPRHKITKRGQNVTFRCDPISEHNRLYWYRQTLGQGPEFLTYFQNEAQLEKSRLLSDRFSAERPKGSFSTLEIQRTEQGDSAMYLCASSLGTGPNQPQHFGDGTRLSIL.

This sequence joins TRBV5-5 and TRBJ1-1; 9 nucleotides line up with TRBD1. The CDR3 is 14 amino acids. Germline CDR1 SGHKS, CDR2 YYEKEE (reference sequence). J was trimmed by 5 bases and V by 6 bases; bases with no gene match: 8. The CDR3 loop is CASIPRGTGTEAFF. The CDR3 DNA reads as TGTGCCAGCATCCCCAGGGGGACAGGGACTGAAGCTTTCTTT.

The rearrangement uses TRBV6-1 and TRBJ2-7, with D possibly matching TRBD2 (5 bases). The germline CDR1 and CDR2 sequences are MNHNS and SASEGT. This CDR3 has 13 amino acids. V was pared by 3 bases and J by 0 bases, with 6 bases between. The CDR3 spells CASSEEDSYEQYF. CDR3 nucleotides: TGTGCCAGCAGTGAGGAGGACTCCTACGAGCAGTACTTC.

In its sample, this clone was seen once. The rearrangement joins TRBV29-1 to TRBJ2-6, with 9 positions matching TRBD1. The germline V gene encodes CDR1 SQVTM and CDR2 ANQGSEA. This CDR3 has 16 residues. Unmatched junction bases numbered 6, after V lost 6 bases and J lost 0 bases. The CDR3 loop reads CSVTGTGNSGANVLTF. CDR3 DNA sequence: TGCAGCGTCACCGGGACAGGGAACTCTGGGGCCAACGTCCTGACTTTC.

This clone has just one count. This chain connects TRBV7-9 to TRBJ1-1; a weak D match, TRBD1 (5 bases). The CDR3 sequence is 12 residues long. Between the trimmed V and J ends, which lost 5 bases and 8 bases, there was a span of 12 bases. Germline CDR1 is SEHNR and CDR2 is FQNEAQ (reference sequence). CDR3 nucleotide sequence: TGTGCCAGCAGCCCTCGGGACGGGGAAGCTTTCTTT. It specifies CASSPRDGEAFF.

On this clone itself: The junction departs from germline at one end; a sequencing error may be responsible. The chain employs TRBV6-1 and TRBJ2-2, with D perhaps matching TRBD1 (6 bases). Germline CDR1 and CDR2: MNHNS and SASEGT. The CDR3 contains 15 residues. CDR3 coding DNA: TGTGCCAGCAGCGAAGAGGAAGGGGGTGCCGGGGAGCTGTTTTTT. Its translation: CASSEEEGGAGELFF.

This rearrangement joins TRBV19 to TRBJ1-1; D gene ambiguous. Trimming cost V 7 bases and J 1 base, with 13 bases left between them. This CDR3 is built from 14 residues. CDR1 and CDR2 from the germline V gene are LNHDA and SQIVND (reference sequence). The CDR3 here is CASISDGKNTEAFF. In DNA, the CDR3 is TGTGCCAGTATTTCGGACGGCAAGAACACTGAAGCTTTCTTT.

This clone was found a few times. V gene TRBV19 combines with J gene TRBJ2-4, with TRBD2 as a possible D gene (6 bases). Germline loops: CDR1 LNHDA, CDR2 SQIVND (reference sequence). Trimming removed 7 bases at V and 4 bases at J, with 14 bases between. The CDR3 contains 14 residues. The CDR3 loop is CASTEVGGKNIQYF. CDR3 sequence (DNA): TGTGCCAGTACCGAGGTGGGGGGAAAAAACATTCAGTACTTC. Using reference TRBV19 and TRBJ2-4 for the parts outside the CDR3, the full variable domain is DGGITQSPKYLFRKEGQNVTLSCEQNLNHDAMYWYRQDPGQGLRLIYYSQIVNDFQKGDIAEGYSVSREKKESFPLTVTSAQKNPTAFYLCASTEVGGKNIQYFGAGTRLSVL.

V is TRBV7-9 and J is TRBJ1-2; TRBD1 aligns across 10 bases. CDR3 size: 14 residues. V was pared by 6 bases and J by 4 bases, with 5 bases of the junction left unmatched. Per the germline V gene, CDR1 is SEHNR and CDR2 is FQNEAQ (reference sequence). The CDR3 nucleotides are TGTGCCAGCAGTTCTAGGACAGGGGGCTATGGCTACACCTTC. This gives the protein CASSSRTGGYGYTF.

The chain recombines TRBV24-1 with TRBJ2-6; a weak D match, TRBD2 (6 bases). The ends were cut back, 5 bases at V and 2 bases at J, with 12 bases in the middle. This CDR3 is built from 16 residues. Germline assignment: CDR1 KGHDR and CDR2 SFDVKD. The CDR3 is CATSGFPGAGANVLTF. DNA of the CDR3: TGTGCCACCAGTGGTTTTCCGGGGGCTGGGGCCAACGTCCTGACTTTC.

The genes are TRBV19 and TRBJ2-4; 7 bases agree with TRBD1. V gave up 5 bases and J gave up 7 bases; unmatched junction bases: 8. Germline CDR1 reads LNHDA; CDR2 reads SQIVND (reference sequence). CDR3 size: 14 residues. The CDR3 sequence: CASSPQTGSNIQYF. In DNA form, the CDR3 reads TGTGCCAGTAGTCCTCAGACAGGGAGTAACATTCAGTACTTC.

This sequence joins TRBV2 and TRBJ2-7; TRBD1 matches 9 bases. The trim removed 5 bases at V and 6 bases at J, leaving 2 bases unmatched. The length of the CDR3 is 12 residues. Germline V gives CDR1 SNHLY, CDR2 FYNNEI. CDR3 nucleotides: TGTGCCAGCAGTCAGGACAGGGGCGAGCAGTACTTC. Translation gives CASSQDRGEQYF.

The V call is TRBV28, the J call TRBJ1-5, with TRBD1 matching over 7 bases. The CDR3 covers 17 residues. V lost 0 bases, J lost 3 bases, and 8 bases stayed unmatched. The V gene's germline CDR1 is MDHEN and CDR2 SYDVKM. The CDR3 protein is CASSLWSGTAYNQPQHF. The CDR3 DNA reads as TGTGCCAGCAGTTTATGGTCCGGGACAGCATACAATCAGCCCCAGCATTTT. Full variable domain (missing parts from reference TRBV28 and TRBJ1-5): DVKVTQSSRYLVKRTGEKVFLECVQDMDHENMFWYRQDPGLGLRLIYFSYDVKMKEKGDIPEGYSVSREKKERFSLILESASTNQTSMYLCASSLWSGTAYNQPQHFGDGTRLSIL.

This clone is a singleton in its sample. CDR3 coding DNA: TGTGCCAGCAGGGGTCAACAGGGTTTGGACACCATATATTTT. Amino acid sequence: CASRGQQGLDTIYF. The V and J genes are TRBV6-5 and TRBJ1-3, with a weak D call TRBD1 (6 bases). Germline V lookup: CDR1 MNHEY, CDR2 SVGAGI. The V end was cut by 6 bases, the J end by 8 bases, with 17 bases between. The CDR3 runs 14 residues.

The V call is TRBV3-1 (or the pseudogene TRBV3-2), the J call TRBJ1-2; no clear D. CDR1 LGHDT and CDR2 YNNKEL come from the germline V gene (reference sequence). V was pared by 3 bases and J by 4 bases, with 15 bases between. CDR3 length: 15 amino acids. CDR3 nucleotide sequence: TGTGCCAGCAGCCACGCTGCTAAATCGGGCTATGGCTACACCTTC. Translating gives CASSHAAKSGYGYTF.

This clone has only one observation. V gene TRBV7-8 combines with J gene TRBJ1-2, with a possible D match to TRBD1 (6 bases). The germline gives CDR1 SGHVS, CDR2 FQNEAQ. This CDR3 region has 15 residues. The V end lost 2 bases, the J end lost 2 bases, and 12 bases lay between the germline ends. This CDR3 is CASSLNPQGNYGYTF. CDR3 nucleotides: TGTGCCAGCAGCTTAAATCCCCAGGGGAACTATGGCTACACCTTC.

In its sample, this clone was seen a few times. The CDR3 sequence is CASSRGGAMFF. The CDR3 nucleotides are TGTGCCAGCAGCCGAGGAGGGGCCATGTTCTTT. This chain connects TRBV3-1 (or the pseudogene TRBV3-2) to TRBJ1-1, with D tentatively TRBD1 (5 bases). Germline CDR1 LGHDT, CDR2 YNNKEL (reference sequence). Deletions cut 4 bases from V and 14 bases from J, with 14 bases between. The CDR3 is made up of 11 amino acids.

This sequence joins TRBV7-8 and TRBJ1-4; 8 bases align to TRBD1. Per germline, CDR1 SGHVS and CDR2 FQNEAQ. The CDR3 is made up of 14 amino acids. V was pared by 1 base and J by 8 bases, with 3 bases of the junction left unmatched. The CDR3 DNA reads as TGTGCCAGCAGCTTAGGTGGACAGGGAGAAAAACTGTTTTTT. Protein product: CASSLGGQGEKLFF.

V and J are TRBV19 and TRBJ2-3; 8 bases align to TRBD1. This CDR3 contains 16 residues. Germline CDR1 LNHDA, CDR2 SQIVND (reference sequence). V lost 4 bases, J lost 0 bases, and 6 bases stayed unmatched. The CDR3 here is CASSSTRGPSTDTQYF. CDR3 in DNA: TGTGCCAGTAGTAGTACCAGGGGGCCTAGCACAGATACGCAGTATTTT.

This CDR3 is CATSTSNEQFF. The CDR3 bases are TGTGCGACTTCGACTAGCAATGAGCAGTTCTTC. The chain joins TRBV19 to TRBJ2-1; a possible D gene is TRBD2 (6 bases). This CDR3 is 11 amino acids long. Germline V gene lookup returns CDR1 LNHDA and CDR2 SQIVND (reference sequence).

This chain links TRBV2 with TRBJ2-7; no clear D gene. V was trimmed by 6 bases and J by 0 bases, leaving 15 bases between them. The V gene's germline CDR1 is SNHLY and CDR2 FYNNEI. The CDR3 is 15 residues long. The CDR3 sequence is CASRLTAIGSYEQYF. Written as DNA, the CDR3 is TGTGCCAGCAGACTCACAGCTATAGGCTCCTACGAGCAGTACTTC.

This chain uses TRBV3-1 (or the pseudogene TRBV3-2) with TRBJ2-2, with D tentatively TRBD1 (6 bases). Germline loops: CDR1 LGHDT, CDR2 YNNKEL (reference sequence). V lost 4 bases to trimming and J lost 0 bases, with 15 bases between them. The length of the CDR3 is 17 residues. Written as DNA, the CDR3 is TGTGCCAGCAGCCGCTACAGGGCCAGAACGAACACCGGGGAGCTGTTTTTT. The encoded protein is CASSRYRARTNTGELFF.

The chain employs TRBV6-5 and TRBJ2-1; TRBD2 might be the D (5 bases). This CDR3 has 15 residues. Germline CDR1 reads MNHEY; CDR2 reads SVGAGI. The V end lost 4 bases, the J end lost 7 bases, and 17 bases lay between the germline ends. In DNA, the CDR3 is TGTGCCAGCAGTTCCCGGGATCCTCGGGTTAATGAGCAGTTCTTC. Translating it yields CASSSRDPRVNEQFF.

The V and J genes are TRBV14 and TRBJ2-5; D not resolved. Germline V gives CDR1 SGHDN, CDR2 FVKESK. The V end was cut by 0 bases, the J end by 1 base, with 6 bases between. This CDR3 region has 14 residues. CDR3 sequence reads: CASSQDSVQETQYF. Written as DNA, the CDR3 is TGTGCCAGCAGCCAAGATTCGGTCCAAGAGACCCAGTACTTC. The full variable domain, with the rest looked up from reference TRBV14 and TRBJ2-5, is EAGVTQFPSHSVIEKGQTVTLRCDPISGHDNLYWYRRVMGKEIKFLLHFVKESKQDESGMPNNRFLAERTGGTYSTLKVQPAELEDSGVYFCASSQDSVQETQYFGPGTRLLVL.

This chain joins TRBV25-1 and TRBJ1-2; D is possibly TRBD1 (6 bases). This CDR3 contains 18 residues. The V and J ends lost 5 bases and 0 bases respectively, with 22 bases between them. Germline CDR1 MGHDK, CDR2 SYGVNS. The CDR3 loop reads CASSSRPGTRASNYGYTF. The CDR3 coding sequence is TGTGCCAGCAGTTCCCGCCCCGGGACACGGGCCTCTAACTATGGCTACACCTTC.

The J gene is TRBJ1-1, the V gene TRBV9; D gene unclear. In germline, CDR1 is SGDLS, CDR2 YYNGEE. The germline V and J ends were trimmed by 1 base and 1 base, with 14 bases remaining between them. The CDR3 has 16 residues. In DNA form, the CDR3 reads TGTGCCAGCAGCGTAATCTCGAGTCGGGCGAACACTGAAGCTTTCTTT. As protein: CASSVISSRANTEAFF.